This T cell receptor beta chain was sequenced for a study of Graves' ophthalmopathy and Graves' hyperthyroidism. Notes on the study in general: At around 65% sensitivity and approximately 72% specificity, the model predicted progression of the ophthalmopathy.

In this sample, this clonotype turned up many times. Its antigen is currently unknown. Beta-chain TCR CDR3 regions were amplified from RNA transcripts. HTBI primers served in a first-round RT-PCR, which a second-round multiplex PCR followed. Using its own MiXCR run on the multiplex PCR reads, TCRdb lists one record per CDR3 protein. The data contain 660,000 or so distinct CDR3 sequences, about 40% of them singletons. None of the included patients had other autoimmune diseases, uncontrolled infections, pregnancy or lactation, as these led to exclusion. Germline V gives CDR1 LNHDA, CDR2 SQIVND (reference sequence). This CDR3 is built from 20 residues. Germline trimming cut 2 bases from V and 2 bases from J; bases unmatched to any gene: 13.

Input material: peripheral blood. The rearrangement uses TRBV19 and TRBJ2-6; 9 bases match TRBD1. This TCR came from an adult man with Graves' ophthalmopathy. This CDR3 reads CASSITTGGRVGAGANVLTF. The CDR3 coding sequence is TGTGCCAGTAGTATAACTACAGGGGGCAGAGTGGGAGCTGGGGCCAACGTCCTGACTTTC.